These T cell receptor beta chains were read from a single sample in a study of blood T cell repertoires in COVID-19. Using immunoSEQ multiplex PCR, the repertoire was profiled, and TCRdb retains in-frame clones only, with some absent. The sample records around 390,000 clones, around nine tenths being singletons. The sample was PBMCs or T cells enriched from blood (not recorded which). The receptors here all came from a woman in her fifties or sixties who had recovered from COVID-19. Both conserved end residues are part of each CDR3. A D gene is named only where the DNA matches it firmly. A clone size is listed for some rows: how often the clone was seen (once, few, many), or a class if it is expanded.

J gene,D gene,V gene,clone size,CDR3 protein,CDR3 DNA
TRBJ1-5,.,TRBV27,.,CASSLGSNQPQHF,TGTGCCAGCTCGCTAGGATCCAATCAGCCCCAGCATTTT
TRBJ2-7,.,TRBV27,.,CASSSQGGIYEQYF,TGTGCCAGCAGTTCCCAGGGGGGAATCTACGAGCAGTACTTC
TRBJ1-1,.,TRBV21-1,.,CASRSGGKNTEAFF,TGTGCCAGCAGGAGTGGGGGCAAGAACACTGAAGCTTTCTTT
TRBJ2-1,.,TRBV7-9,once,CASSLDSDEQFF,TGTGCCAGCAGTCTAGATTCCGATGAGCAGTTCTTC
TRBJ2-5,.,TRBV6-5,.,CASTLLLQETQYF,TGTGCCAGCACCCTCTTACTTCAAGAGACCCAGTACTTC
TRBJ1-1,TRBD1,TRBV7-9,.,CASSPRGAEEAFF,TGTGCCAGCAGCCCCAGGGGGGCAGAGGAAGCTTTCTTT
TRBJ1-2,TRBD1,TRBV7-2,.,CASSPRTGPYGYTF,TGTGCCAGCAGCCCTCGGACAGGACCTTATGGCTACACCTTC
TRBJ1-2,.,TRBV5-5,.,CASSLEGSVGYTF,TGTGCCAGCAGCTTGGAGGGGTCGGTTGGCTACACCTTC
TRBJ1-1,.,TRBV28,few,CASSHYRAMNTEAFF,TGTGCCAGCAGCCATTACAGGGCAATGAACACTGAAGCTTTCTTT
TRBJ1-3,.,TRBV2,.,CAGGGQTGNTIYF,TGTGCCGGCGGGGGTCAAACTGGAAACACCATATATTTT
TRBJ2-2,TRBD1,TRBV7-9,.,CASSYSPTGMGELFF,TGTGCCAGCAGTTATTCCCCGACAGGGATGGGGGAGCTGTTTTTT
TRBJ2-1,.,TRBV4-3,.,CASSQDLLVPEQFF,TGCGCCAGCAGCCAAGATCTTCTCGTCCCTGAGCAGTTCTTC
TRBJ1-1,TRBD1,TRBV12-5,.,CASGLPTNPTGPNTEAFF,TGTGCTAGTGGTTTGCCGACAAACCCGACAGGGCCTAACACTGAAGCTTTCTTT
TRBJ2-2,.,TRBV18,.,CASSRFEGGGVF,TGTGCCAGCTCACGCTTCGAAGGAGGCGGGGTTTTT
TRBJ1-2,.,TRBV2,many,CASSESSGYDGYTF,TGTGCCAGCAGTGAATCGTCGGGGTACGATGGCTACACCTTC
TRBJ2-7,.,TRBV25-1,.,CASSGLYEQYF,TGTGCCAGCAGTGGACTTTACGAGCAGTACTTC
TRBJ2-5,.,TRBV4-1,.,CASSQGGTKQETQYF,TGCGCCAGCAGCCAGGGAGGGACAAAACAAGAGACCCAGTACTTC
TRBJ2-7,.,TRBV25-1,few,CASSETTAYEQYF,TGTGCCAGCAGTGAGACAACCGCCTACGAGCAGTACTTC
TRBJ2-7,TRBD2,TRBV13,.,CASSLLAAGYEQYF,TGTGCCAGCAGCCTCCTAGCGGCGGGCTACGAGCAGTACTTC
TRBJ2-1,.,TRBV2,.,CASSRSESYNEQFF,TGTGCCAGCAGTCGATCCGAGTCCTACAATGAGCAGTTCTTC
TRBJ2-7,TRBD1,TRBV5-5,.,CASSLDLQGAYEQYF,TGTGCCAGCAGCTTGGATTTACAGGGGGCCTACGAGCAGTACTTC
TRBJ2-5,.,TRBV4-1,.,CASSQGAPETQYF,TGCGCCAGCAGCCAAGGGGCCCCGGAGACCCAGTACTTC
TRBJ2-2,.,TRBV7-8,.,CASSLNSYQRNTGELFF,TGTGCCAGCAGCTTAAACTCATATCAGCGGAACACCGGGGAGCTGTTTTTT
TRBJ2-3,TRBD2,TRBV11-3,.,CASSFRGDTDTQYF,TGTGCCAGCAGCTTCCGGGGGGACACAGATACGCAGTATTTT
TRBJ1-6,.,TRBV30,.,CAWSVMGGNSPLHF,TGTGCCTGGAGTGTAATGGGGGGTAATTCACCCCTCCACTTT
TRBJ1-3,TRBD1,TRBV25-1,.,CASWDRVDTIYF,TGTGCCAGTTGGGACAGGGTAGACACCATATATTTT